This passage covers 7 T cell receptor beta chains from one sample sequenced in a study of T cell responses to AZD1222 COVID-19 vaccine. Sequencing used immunoSEQ multiplex PCR; TCRdb keeps in-frame clones, though not all of them. The table records over 110,000 clones, roughly 92% of them present only once. Here the sequenced sample was peripheral blood, taken on day 0 of AZD1222 vaccination. Source of these receptors: an adult in good health.

This clone was detected once. The J gene is TRBJ1-6, the V gene TRBV12-3 or TRBV12-4, with D unclear. The CDR3 spans 13 residues. V lost 7 bases and J 12 bases, leaving 16 bases between the germline ends. The CDR3 region has the DNA TGTGCCAGCACCTCCGGCCGCCGGGGACCCCTCCACTTT. It codes for CASTSGRRGPLHF.

The chain recombines TRBV10-2 with TRBJ1-5; D uncertain. The V and J ends lost 6 bases and 0 bases respectively, with 6 bases between them. The CDR3 length is 13 residues. CDR1 WSHSY and CDR2 SAAADI come from the germline V gene. The CDR3 DNA reads TGCGCCAGCAGGCAGGATAGCAATCAGCCCCAGCATTTT. Its protein is CASRQDSNQPQHF.

This chain links TRBV20-1 with TRBJ1-2; no reliable D call. The V end lost 3 bases, the J end lost 6 bases, and 11 bases lay between the germline ends. This CDR3 is 12 amino acids long. Germline assignment: CDR1 DFQATT and CDR2 SNEGSKA (reference sequence). CDR3: CSASWRVDGYTF. The CDR3 DNA reads TGCAGTGCTAGTTGGAGGGTGGATGGCTACACCTTC.

V is TRBV21-1 and J is TRBJ2-3; TRBD2, the D gene given by the table, was not confirmed from the DNA. TRBV21-1 counts as a pseudogene. The CDR3 spans 17 residues. The DNA for the CDR3 is TGTGCCAGCAGCAAAGGGGACCGGGACTCATGCACAGATACGCAGTATTTT. It specifies CASSKGDRDSCTDTQYF.

This chain uses TRBV7-9 with TRBJ1-3, with 7 bases fitting TRBD1. The germline CDR1 and CDR2 sequences are SEHNR and FQNEAQ (reference sequence). This CDR3 spans 16 amino acids. V dropped 2 bases and J dropped 0; count of bases not matched to a gene: 4. The CDR3 bases are TGTGCCAGCAGCTTAAGGGGGCAGAGCTCTGGAAACACCATATATTTT. This translates into CASSLRGQSSGNTIYF.

V gene TRBV28 combines with J gene TRBJ2-3; a possible D gene is TRBD2 (7 bases). Germline V CDR1 and CDR2: MDHEN, SYDVKM. V was pared by 6 bases and J by 2 bases, with 21 bases between. The CDR3 runs 17 residues. CDR3 region: CASREAPGGPNTDTQYF. The CDR3, as DNA: TGTGCCAGCAGAGAGGCCCCCGGGGGGCCAAACACAGATACGCAGTATTTT.

This clone was detected once. V and J are TRBV19 and TRBJ1-4; TRBD1 aligns across 7 bases. The CDR3 is made up of 12 amino acids. With 5 bases clipped from V and 10 bases from J, the junction kept 4 bases outside the gene matches. Germline CDR1 LNHDA, CDR2 SQIVND (reference sequence). CDR3 bases: TGTGCCAGTAGTCCACAGGGGCGAAAACTGTTTTTT. It codes for CASSPQGRKLFF.